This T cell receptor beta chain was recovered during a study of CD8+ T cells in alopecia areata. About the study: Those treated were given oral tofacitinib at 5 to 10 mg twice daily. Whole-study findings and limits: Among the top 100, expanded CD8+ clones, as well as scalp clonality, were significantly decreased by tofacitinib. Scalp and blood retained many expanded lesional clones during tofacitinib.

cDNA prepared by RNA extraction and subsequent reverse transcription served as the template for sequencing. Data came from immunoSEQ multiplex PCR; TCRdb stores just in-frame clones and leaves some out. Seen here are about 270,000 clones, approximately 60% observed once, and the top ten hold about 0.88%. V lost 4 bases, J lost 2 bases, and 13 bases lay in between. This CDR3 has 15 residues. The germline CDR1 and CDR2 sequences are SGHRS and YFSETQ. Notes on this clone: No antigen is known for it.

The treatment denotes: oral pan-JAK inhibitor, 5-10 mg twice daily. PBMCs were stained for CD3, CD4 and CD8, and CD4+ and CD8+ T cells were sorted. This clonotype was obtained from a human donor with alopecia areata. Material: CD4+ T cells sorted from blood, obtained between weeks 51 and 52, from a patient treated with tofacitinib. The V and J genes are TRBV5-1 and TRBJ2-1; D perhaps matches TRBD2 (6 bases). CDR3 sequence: CASSTTRATYNEQFF. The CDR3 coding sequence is TGCGCCAGCAGCACGACTAGAGCGACCTACAATGAGCAGTTCTTC.